The rows below give T cell receptor beta chains drawn from one sample of a study of control samples from healthy donors and cancer patients. Sequenced by immunoSEQ multiplex PCR; TCRdb stores in-frame clones only, minus some. The table has some 95,000 clones, 88% seen once. Sequencing used blood. Receptors were obtained from a man aged 25 to 45 in good health. Each CDR3 is given with its conserved first and last residue. D genes are given only for firm matches. Rows give clone size only sometimes, using once, few, many, or a class for an expanded clone.

15 | TRBJ2-7 | TRBV5-1 | TRBD1 | - | CASSSSGQGVYEQYF | TGCGCCAGCAGCTCATCTGGACAGGGGGTCTACGAGCAGTACTTC
16 | TRBJ2-7 | TRBV5-6 | - | - | CASSLGDYSPAGEQYF | TGTGCCAGCAGCTTAGGGGATTATTCGCCCGCTGGCGAGCAGTACTTC
15 | TRBJ1-4 | TRBV5-1 | - | - | CASSLDKSTNEKLFF | TGCGCCAGCAGCTTGGACAAGTCAACTAATGAAAAACTGTTTTTT
15 | TRBJ1-5 | TRBV7-8 | - | once | CASSQTGGSYRPQHF | TGTGCCAGCAGCCAGACGGGGGGGAGCTATCGGCCCCAGCATTTT
14 | TRBJ2-3 | TRBV5-1 | TRBD1 | - | CASSLDRETDTQYF | TGCGCCAGCAGCCTGGACAGGGAGACAGATACGCAGTATTTT
15 | TRBJ2-7 | TRBV27 | TRBD2 | - | CASSSKGAGAYEQYF | TGTGCCAGCAGTTCAAAAGGGGCGGGAGCCTACGAGCAGTACTTC
13 | TRBJ1-2 | TRBV24-1 | TRBD1 | - | CATSPWTGVGYTF | TGTGCCACCAGTCCTTGGACAGGGGTCGGCTACACCTTC
15 | TRBJ1-5 | TRBV6-1 | - | - | CASSEGSLGNQPQHF | TGTGCCAGCAGTGAAGGCAGTCTTGGCAATCAGCCCCAGCATTTT
15 | TRBJ1-1 | TRBV28 | - | - | CASRSPGAMNTEAFF | TGTGCCAGCAGGTCCCCGGGCGCGATGAACACTGAAGCTTTCTTT
17 | TRBJ2-7 | TRBV15 | - | once | CATSRDLMPGFNYEQYF | TGTGCCACCAGCAGAGATTTGATGCCAGGGTTTAATTACGAGCAGTACTTC
14 | TRBJ2-7 | TRBV2 | TRBD1 | - | CASSHRQGGYEQYF | TGTGCCAGCAGTCATCGACAGGGCGGTTACGAGCAGTACTTC
15 | TRBJ2-5 | TRBV11-3 | TRBD1 | - | CASSLAGQTQETQYF | TGTGCCAGCAGCTTAGCGGGACAGACACAAGAGACCCAGTACTTC
18 | TRBJ2-1 | TRBV30 | TRBD2 | - | CAWSAPLAGGPLGGEQFF | TGTGCCTGGAGTGCGCCACTAGCGGGAGGACCCTTGGGGGGAGAGCAGTTCTTC
13 | TRBJ2-3 | TRBV30 | - | - | CAWSGGFTDTQYF | TGTGCCTGGAGCGGGGGTTTCACAGATACGCAGTATTTT
15 | TRBJ2-1 | TRBV5-4 | TRBD1 | - | CASSHRDRGKDEQFF | TGTGCCAGCAGCCACCGGGACAGGGGGAAAGATGAGCAGTTCTTC
15 | TRBJ1-4 | TRBV1 | - | - | CTSSHAGRWSEKLFF | TGCACCAGCAGCCACGCGGGACGTTGGAGTGAAAAACTGTTTTTT
14 | TRBJ2-3 | TRBV28 | - | - | CASSFERFTDTQYF | TGTGCCAGCAGTTTCGAGCGGTTCACAGATACGCAGTATTTT
14 | TRBJ2-7 | TRBV5-6 | - | - | CASSLGVPSYEQYF | TGTGCCAGCAGCTTGGGAGTTCCCTCCTACGAGCAGTACTTC
14 | TRBJ2-1 | TRBV5-1 | - | - | CASSKESSYNEQFF | TGCGCCAGCAGTAAGGAGAGCTCCTACAATGAGCAGTTCTTC
16 | TRBJ1-1 | TRBV5-1 | TRBD1 | - | CASSSSTGGIGTEAFF | TGCGCCAGCAGCTCATCAACAGGGGGCATTGGCACTGAAGCTTTCTTT
14 | TRBJ2-7 | TRBV6-2/TRBV6-3 | - | - | CASSYAGSLYEQYF | TGTGCCAGCAGTTACGCGGGGAGCCTGTACGAGCAGTACTTC
16 | TRBJ2-1 | TRBV9 | - | - | CASSARGVGRVNEQFF | TGTGCCAGCAGCGCGAGAGGGGTGGGGCGGGTAAATGAGCAGTTCTTC
12 | TRBJ2-1 | TRBV6-5 | - | - | CASSSGSDEQFF | TGTGCCAGCAGTAGCGGGTCTGATGAGCAGTTCTTC
14 | TRBJ1-5 | TRBV6-6 | TRBD1 | - | CASSYTGANQPQHF | TGTGCCAGCAGTTACACAGGGGCAAATCAGCCCCAGCATTTT
14 | TRBJ2-7 | TRBV12-5 | - | - | CASGLGTGVYEQYF | TGTGCTAGTGGTTTAGGGACCGGTGTGTACGAGCAGTACTTC
16 | TRBJ2-5 | TRBV6-5 | TRBD1 | - | CASSYHRGTRQETQYF | TGTGCCAGCAGTTACCACAGGGGGACTCGCCAAGAGACCCAGTACTTC